This T cell receptor beta chain was profiled in a study of PD-1 blockade in classical Hodgkin lymphoma. Trimming cost V 4 bases and J 4 bases, with 12 bases left between them. This CDR3 has 14 amino acids. From germline, CDR1 is SGHRS and CDR2 YFSETQ. Data came from immunoSEQ multiplex PCR; TCRdb stores just in-frame clones and leaves some out. The data show tens of thousands of clones, more than 75% seen once. This sample's time point: cycle 4 day 1 (C4D1), after six to seven weeks of nivolumab. In every patient, relapse followed autologous stem cell transplantation, while exposure to brentuximab vedotin differed. Patients had relapsed/refractory classical Hodgkin lymphoma with complete response, partial response or progressive disease as best response. Whole-study results and caveats: Sources of repertoire differences remain undefined, possibly disease activity or prior therapy.

About this clone: The target antigen is unknown.

The V and J genes are TRBV5-1 and TRBJ1-3; possible D gene TRBD1, 5 bases. This TCR was recovered from a human donor with classical Hodgkin lymphoma. The specimen comprised peripheral blood mononuclear cells (PBMCs), sampled before the fourth cycle of nivolumab. The CDR3 reads CASSPPGTGNTIYF. Written as DNA, the CDR3 is TGCGCCAGCAGCCCTCCTGGGACGGGAAACACCATATATTTT.